This T cell receptor (beta chain) was captured by sequencing in a study of technical replicates of blood from four donors. Data came from immunoSEQ multiplex PCR; TCRdb stores just in-frame clones and leaves some out. The table shows about 76,000 clones, with 80% to 90% occurring only once. The clonotype was recovered from a human donor in good health. Some clones in this sample may be carry-over from other donors' samples. The sequencing input was PBMCs.

CDR3 in amino acids: CASSQGSTRTSGETQYF. CDR3 bases: TGCGCCAGCAGCCAAGGTAGTACCCGGACTAGCGGAGAGACCCAGTACTTC. The chain carries TRBV4-3 and TRBJ2-5, with 10 bases lining up with TRBD2. The CDR3 is 17 residues long. V gave up 1 base and J gave up 4 bases; unmatched junction bases: 9. CDR1 and CDR2 from the germline V gene are LGHNA and YSLEER.